These 27 T cell receptor beta chains share one sample of origin, sequenced in a study of T cell changes during pregnancy in multiple sclerosis (dated by TCRdb to between 2018 and 2020). The library relied on the immunoSEQ multiplex PCR assay. This is the immuneACCESS table as TCRdb keeps it, with only in-frame sequences that have V and J called. A part of the clones is gone; compared with another copy, unresolved V genes explain less than half, and the rest is unexplained. The sample has 40,000 to 50,000 clones on record, 90% of them singletons. 9% to 10% of the sample is in the top ten clones. The sample here was CD8+ T cells from peripheral blood mononuclear cells, taken in the first trimester of pregnancy. Receptor source: a female donor with multiple sclerosis, enrolled in a pregnancy study.

The chain employs TRBV6-1 and TRBJ1-1, with D possibly matching TRBD1 (5 bases). This CDR3 has 13 amino acids. Germline assignment: CDR1 MNHNS and CDR2 SASEGT. The V and J ends lost 6 bases and 1 base respectively, with 9 bases between them. The CDR3 here is CASRSDRNTEAFF. The CDR3 nucleotides read TGTGCCAGCAGATCCGACAGGAACACTGAAGCTTTCTTT.

The chain has TRBV6-5 and TRBJ2-1; 9 bases agree with TRBD1. With V trimmed by 2 bases and J by 7 bases, 0 bases remained unmatched. CDR3 size: 13 residues. Germline V gives CDR1 MNHEY, CDR2 SVGAGI. CDR3 sequence reads: CASSYGQGNEQFF. CDR3 DNA: TGTGCCAGCAGTTACGGACAGGGGAATGAGCAGTTCTTC.

The V gene is TRBV5-4, the J gene TRBJ2-1, with TRBD2 matching 11 bases. The CDR3 has 16 residues. Germline V gene data show CDR1 as SGHNT and CDR2 as YYREEE (reference sequence). V dropped 5 bases and J dropped 3; count of bases not matched to a gene: 7. DNA for the CDR3: TGTGCCAGCAGTATTAGCGGGAGGGCCATCTACAATGAGCAGTTCTTC. This sequence encodes CASSISGRAIYNEQFF.

The gene calls are TRBV11-2 and TRBJ2-1; 10 bases are shared with TRBD2. Germline CDR1 reads SGHAT; CDR2 reads FQNNGV. With 6 bases clipped from V and 9 bases from J, the junction kept 8 bases outside the gene matches. The CDR3 loop spans 14 amino acids. The CDR3 coding sequence is TGTGCCAGCAGTTGGAGCGGGGGGGCGGGTGAGCAGTTCTTC. Protein product: CASSWSGGAGEQFF.

The rearrangement links TRBV7-8 to TRBJ2-1, with 12 bases matching TRBD2. The CDR3 extends over 18 amino acids. Germline values: CDR1 SGHVS, CDR2 FQNEAQ. Trimming took 1 base from V and 1 from J; bases not matched to a gene: 5. The CDR3 loop reads CASSLGLAGGRSYNEQFF. The DNA of the CDR3 is TGTGCCAGCAGCTTAGGGCTAGCGGGGGGGAGGTCCTACAATGAGCAGTTCTTC.

CDR3 DNA sequence: TGTGCCAGCAGCTTTCCGGGTCGGTTGGCCAAAAACATTCAGTACTTC. Residues: CASSFPGRLAKNIQYF. The chain couples TRBV5-6 to TRBJ2-4; no firm D call. The V gene lost 2 bases and the J gene lost 1 base, with 13 bases spanning the gap. This CDR3 is built from 16 residues. The germline V gene encodes CDR1 SGHDT and CDR2 YYEEEE.

The chain has TRBV27 and TRBJ2-1; 10 bases agree with TRBD2. CDR1 MNHEY and CDR2 SMNVEV come from the germline V gene (reference sequence). CDR3 length: 16 amino acids. V dropped 2 bases and J dropped 5; count of bases not matched to a gene: 6. The CDR3: CASSLIVAGGNNEQFF. The CDR3 DNA reads as TGTGCCAGCAGTTTAATCGTAGCGGGGGGAAACAATGAGCAGTTCTTC.

The chain links TRBV9 to TRBJ2-1; weak D call: TRBD2 (6 bases). The CDR3 is 15 amino acids. Trimming stripped 0 bases from V and 4 bases from J, with 11 bases between. The V gene's germline CDR1 is SGDLS and CDR2 YYNGEE. CDR3 coding DNA: TGTGCCAGCAGCGTAGTGGCTAGCGCGTACAATGAGCAGTTCTTC. Its translation is CASSVVASAYNEQFF.

The J gene is TRBJ2-5, the V gene TRBV19; TRBD2 aligns across 10 bases. V gave up 5 bases and J gave up 5 bases; unmatched junction bases: 8. This CDR3 comprises 15 residues. From germline, CDR1 is LNHDA and CDR2 SQIVND (reference sequence). CDR3 nucleotide sequence: TGTGCCAGTAGTGGTCTAGCGGGAGCTTTGGAGACCCAGTACTTC. This codes for CASSGLAGALETQYF.

The chain joins TRBV5-4 to TRBJ1-1, with no clear D. The CDR3 spans 14 residues. The V end lost 3 bases, the J end lost 7 bases, and 16 bases lay between the germline ends. The germline V gene has CDR1 SGHNT and CDR2 YYREEE (reference sequence). The CDR3 protein is CASSSPSPSSEAFF. CDR3 sequence (DNA): TGTGCCAGCAGCTCCCCTTCGCCTAGTAGTGAAGCTTTCTTT.

For the CDR3, the DNA is TGTGCCAGCAGTCGGAACACTGAAGCTTTCTTT. Translating gives CASSRNTEAFF. V is TRBV6-5 and J is TRBJ1-1; D is uncertain. This CDR3 spans 11 amino acids. The V gene lost 5 bases and the J gene lost 1 base, with 2 bases spanning the gap. Per germline, CDR1 MNHEY and CDR2 SVGAGI.

This clone was seen a single time. As DNA, the CDR3 is TGTGCCAGCACACGGACTAGCGGGAGTAGAGGTTTCGGGGATACGCAGTATTTT. This gives the protein CASTRTSGSRGFGDTQYF. The V and J genes are TRBV7-6 and TRBJ2-3; the match to TRBD2 covers 13 bases. The CDR3 sequence is 18 residues long. Per germline, CDR1 SGHVS and CDR2 FNYEAQ. V lost 7 bases, J lost 6 bases, and 16 bases stayed unmatched.

This clone was recorded only once. The rearrangement uses TRBV11-2 and TRBJ1-2, with 10 bases aligning to TRBD1. The junction had 5 bases not matched to a gene; V was cut back by 1 base and J by 6 bases. There are 15 residues in the CDR3. The germline gives CDR1 SGHAT, CDR2 FQNNGV. This CDR3 reads CASSLAGDRGNGYTF. The CDR3 region has the DNA TGTGCCAGCAGCTTAGCAGGGGACAGGGGAAATGGCTACACCTTC.

This clone was found a few times. The rearrangement joins TRBV19 to TRBJ1-1; D may be TRBD1 (5 bases). Trimming left V 3 bases short and J 1 base short, with 9 bases between. The CDR3 contains 14 residues. CDR1 and CDR2 (germline): LNHDA, SQIVND (reference sequence). This CDR3 reads CASSIGQGNTEAFF. CDR3 coding DNA: TGTGCCAGTAGTATCGGGCAGGGGAACACTGAAGCTTTCTTT.

The sample holds a few counts of this clone. The genes are TRBV5-6 and TRBJ1-1; no firm D call. With 0 bases removed from V and 3 bases from J, the gap between germline ends came to 3 bases. CDR1 is SGHDT and CDR2 is YYEEEE in the germline V gene. CDR3 size: 12 residues. Here the CDR3 DNA reads TGTGCCAGCAGCTTGGGAGACACTGAAGCTTTCTTT. As protein: CASSLGDTEAFF.

This sequence joins TRBV4-1 and TRBJ2-1, with a weak D call TRBD2 (6 bases). Trimming removed 0 bases from V and 15 bases from J, with 15 bases in between. The CDR3 has 13 amino acids. In germline, CDR1 is MGHRA, CDR2 YSYEKL. CDR3 amino acids: CASSQDQTGESFF. The CDR3 DNA reads TGCGCCAGCAGCCAAGATCAAACGGGAGAGTCGTTCTTC.

The chain is built from TRBV29-1 and TRBJ1-5; D ambiguous. CDR3 length: 12 amino acids. Germline CDR1 reads SQVTM; CDR2 reads ANQGSEA. The ends were cut back, 2 bases at V and 6 bases at J, with 8 bases in the middle. The CDR3 coding sequence is TGCAGCGTTGAAATTTCCGGTCAGCCCCAGCATTTT. This codes for CSVEISGQPQHF.

The CDR3, as DNA: TGTGCCAGCAGGCTGGAACTCGGACAGGTCGACCACGAGCAGTACTTC. Residues: CASRLELGQVDHEQYF. The chain carries TRBV2 and TRBJ2-7, with 7 bases lining up with TRBD1. This CDR3 spans 16 amino acids. Germline CDR1 reads SNHLY; CDR2 reads FYNNEI. The ends lost 6 bases at V and 5 bases at J; junction bases unmatched: 16.

This chain links TRBV19 with TRBJ2-7, with 9 bases matching TRBD1. The V gene end was trimmed by 6 bases and the J gene end by 2 bases; junction bases not matched to a gene: 5. This CDR3 is built from 14 residues. In germline, CDR1 is LNHDA, CDR2 SQIVND (reference sequence). Here the CDR3 DNA reads TGTGCCAGTAGGGACAGGGGCCTTGCCTACGAGCAGTACTTC. This codes for CASRDRGLAYEQYF.

The gene calls are TRBV5-1 and TRBJ2-7; a possible D gene is TRBD1 (5 bases). The CDR3 is made up of 17 amino acids. Looked up from germline, CDR1 is SGHRS and CDR2 is YFSETQ. V was clipped by 5 bases and J by 5 bases, with 26 bases between them. CDR3 protein: CASSPEWAFRVVHEQYF. The CDR3, as DNA: TGCGCCAGCAGTCCAGAATGGGCGTTCAGGGTAGTCCACGAGCAGTACTTC. The full variable domain, with the rest looked up from reference TRBV5-1 and TRBJ2-7, is KAGVTQTPRYLIKTRGQQVTLSCSPISGHRSVSWYQQTPGQGLQFLFEYFSETQRNKGNFPGRFSGRQFSNSRSEMNVSTLELGDSALYLCASSPEWAFRVVHEQYFGPGTRLTVT.

The chain carries TRBV9 and TRBJ2-1; perhaps TRBD2 as D (5 bases). V lost 6 bases and J lost 0, with 13 bases in between. Looked up from germline, CDR1 is SGDLS and CDR2 is YYNGEE. The CDR3 contains 15 residues. CDR3 protein: CASTAGQVSYNEQFF. Here the CDR3 DNA reads TGTGCCAGCACGGCGGGCCAGGTCTCCTACAATGAGCAGTTCTTC.

This chain uses TRBV5-4 with TRBJ2-1; 9 bases agree with TRBD2. The V gene's germline CDR1 is SGHNT and CDR2 YYREEE (reference sequence). The length of the CDR3 is 15 residues. J lost 0 bases, V lost 4 bases, and 2 bases had no gene match. This chain's CDR3 is CASSNSGSSYNEQFF. The CDR3 DNA is TGTGCCAGCAGCAATAGCGGGAGCTCCTACAATGAGCAGTTCTTC.

V gene TRBV14 combines with J gene TRBJ2-7; a possible D gene is TRBD1 (6 bases). The CDR3 length is 16 residues. Germline loops: CDR1 SGHDN, CDR2 FVKESK. V lost 3 bases and J lost 0, with 15 bases in between. The CDR3 DNA reads TGTGCCAGCAGCCAGATAACCGGGACAAACTCCTACGAGCAGTACTTC. Translation: CASSQITGTNSYEQYF.

V usage is TRBV9 and J usage is TRBJ1-1; the match to TRBD1 covers 10 bases. V lost 0 bases to trimming and J lost 10 bases; unmatched junction nucleotides: 0. There are 12 residues in the CDR3. Germline CDR1 reads SGDLS; CDR2 reads YYNGEE. The DNA of the CDR3 is TGTGCCAGCAGCGTAGGGGACAGGGGAGCTTTCTTT. Translation: CASSVGDRGAFF.

This clone was found once. The chain combines TRBV11-2 with TRBJ2-1, with 11 bases lining up with TRBD2. This CDR3 is 19 amino acids long. Trimming cost V 2 bases and J 5 bases; bases outside gene matches: 14. Germline V lookup: CDR1 SGHAT, CDR2 FQNNGV. The CDR3 DNA sequence: TGTGCCAGCAGCTTACCTATGTGGGTAGCGGGAGGGCCAGACAATGAGCAGTTCTTC. Residues: CASSLPMWVAGGPDNEQFF.

V usage is TRBV6-1 and J usage is TRBJ1-5; D is ambiguous. Germline V gives CDR1 MNHNS, CDR2 SASEGT. This CDR3 is built from 14 residues. V was pared by 8 bases and J by 0 bases, with 11 bases between. The CDR3 nucleotides read TGTGCCAGCGGCCCGGAGAATAGCAATCAGCCCCAGCATTTT. Amino acid sequence: CASGPENSNQPQHF.

This rearrangement joins TRBV9 to TRBJ2-2, with 10 bases matching TRBD1. V dropped 0 bases and J dropped 6; count of bases not matched to a gene: 2. This CDR3 is built from 15 residues. Germline assignment: CDR1 SGDLS and CDR2 YYNGEE. CDR3 in amino acids: CASSVVGQGAGELFF. As DNA, the CDR3 is TGTGCCAGCAGCGTAGTCGGACAGGGGGCCGGGGAGCTGTTTTTT.